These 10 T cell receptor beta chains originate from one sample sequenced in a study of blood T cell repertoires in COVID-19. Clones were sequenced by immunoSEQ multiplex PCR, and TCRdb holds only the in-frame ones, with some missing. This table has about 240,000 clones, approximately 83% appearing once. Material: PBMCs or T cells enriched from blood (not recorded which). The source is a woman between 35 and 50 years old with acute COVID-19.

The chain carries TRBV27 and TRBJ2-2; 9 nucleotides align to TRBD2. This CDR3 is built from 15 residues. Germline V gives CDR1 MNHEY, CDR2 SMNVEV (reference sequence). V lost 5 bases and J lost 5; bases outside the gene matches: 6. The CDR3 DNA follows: TGTGCCAGCAGTATCTTAGCGGGAGTTACCGGGGAGCTGTTTTTT. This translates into CASSILAGVTGELFF.

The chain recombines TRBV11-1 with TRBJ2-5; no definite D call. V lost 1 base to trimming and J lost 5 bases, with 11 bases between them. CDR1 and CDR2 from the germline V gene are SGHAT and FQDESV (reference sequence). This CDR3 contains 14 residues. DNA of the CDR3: TGTGCCAGCAGCTTAGAACTTAATGAGGAGACCCAGTACTTC. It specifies CASSLELNEETQYF.

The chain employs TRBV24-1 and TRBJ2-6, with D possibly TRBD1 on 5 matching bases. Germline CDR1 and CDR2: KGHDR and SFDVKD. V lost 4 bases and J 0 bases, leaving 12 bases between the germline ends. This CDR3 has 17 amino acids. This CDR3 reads CATSEGRASSGANVLTF. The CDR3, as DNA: TGTGCCACCAGTGAAGGCAGGGCCAGCTCTGGGGCCAACGTCCTGACTTTC.

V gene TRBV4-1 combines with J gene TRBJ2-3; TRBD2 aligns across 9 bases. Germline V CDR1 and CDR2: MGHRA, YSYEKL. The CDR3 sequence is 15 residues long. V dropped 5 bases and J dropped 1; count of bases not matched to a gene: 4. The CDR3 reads CASSNRTSGTDTQYF. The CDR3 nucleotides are TGCGCCAGCAGCAACAGGACTAGCGGCACAGATACGCAGTATTTT.

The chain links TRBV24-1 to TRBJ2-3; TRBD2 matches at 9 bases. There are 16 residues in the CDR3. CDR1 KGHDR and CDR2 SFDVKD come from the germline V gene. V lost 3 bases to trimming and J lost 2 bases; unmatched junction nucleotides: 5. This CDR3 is CATSDEIAGDTDTQYF. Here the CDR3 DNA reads TGTGCCACCAGTGATGAAATAGCGGGGGACACAGATACGCAGTATTTT.

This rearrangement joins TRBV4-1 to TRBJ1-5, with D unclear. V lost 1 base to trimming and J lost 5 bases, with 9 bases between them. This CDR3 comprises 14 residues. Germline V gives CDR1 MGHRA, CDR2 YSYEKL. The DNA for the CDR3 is TGCGCCAGCAGCCAAGGTCGGTTAGATCAGCCCCAGCATTTT. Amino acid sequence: CASSQGRLDQPQHF.

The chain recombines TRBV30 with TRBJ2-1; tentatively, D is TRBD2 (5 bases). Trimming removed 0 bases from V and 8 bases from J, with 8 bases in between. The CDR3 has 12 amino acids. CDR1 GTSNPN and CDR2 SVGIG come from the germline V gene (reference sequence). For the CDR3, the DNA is TGTGCCTGGAGTGTATGGGGAGATGAGCAGTTCTTC. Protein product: CAWSVWGDEQFF.

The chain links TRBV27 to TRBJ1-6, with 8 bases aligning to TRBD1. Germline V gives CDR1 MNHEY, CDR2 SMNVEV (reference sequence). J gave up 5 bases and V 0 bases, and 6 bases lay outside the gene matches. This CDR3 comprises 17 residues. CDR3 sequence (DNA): TGTGCCAGCAGTTTATCCGGGACAGGTAGAGATAATTCACCCCTCCACTTT. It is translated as CASSLSGTGRDNSPLHF.

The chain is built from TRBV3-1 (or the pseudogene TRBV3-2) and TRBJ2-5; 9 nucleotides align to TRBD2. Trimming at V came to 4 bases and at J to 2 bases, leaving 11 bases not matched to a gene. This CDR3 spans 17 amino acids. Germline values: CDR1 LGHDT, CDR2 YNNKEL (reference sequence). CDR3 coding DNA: TGTGCCAGCAGCCTCTTGGGTATGGCGGGGGGGCAAGAGACCCAGTACTTC. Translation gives CASSLLGMAGGQETQYF.

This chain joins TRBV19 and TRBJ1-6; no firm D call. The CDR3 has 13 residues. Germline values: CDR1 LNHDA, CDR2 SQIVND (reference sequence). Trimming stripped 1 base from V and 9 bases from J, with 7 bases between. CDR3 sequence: CASSIGWASPLHF. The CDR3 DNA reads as TGTGCCAGTAGTATAGGCTGGGCTTCACCCCTCCACTTT.